What follows are 2 T cell receptor beta chains derived from one specimen sequenced in a study of T cells in Graves' hyperthyroidism and ophthalmopathy. Amplified regions were TCR beta CDR3 sequences from RNA transcripts. First-round RT-PCR with HTBI primers amplified the TCR CDR3 region. TCRdb recomputed calls from the multiplex PCR reads with MiXCR, one row per CDR3 protein. Seen here are more than 300,000 distinct CDR3 sequences, about 14% observed once, and the top ten hold about 20%. Sequenced material: blood. The receptors stem from a young woman with Graves' ophthalmopathy.

This clonotype was picked up many times. CDR3 amino acids: CSANGLAGIPTDTQYF. CDR3 DNA sequence: TGCAGTGCTAATGGACTAGCGGGGATACCCACAGATACGCAGTATTTT. The J gene is TRBJ2-3, the V gene TRBV20-1, with 12 bases matching TRBD2. V shed 4 bases and J 2 bases; nucleotides not matched to a gene: 7. This CDR3 is 16 amino acids long. Per germline, CDR1 DFQATT and CDR2 SNEGSKA (reference sequence).

This clonotype was found many times. V is TRBV20-1 and J is TRBJ1-6, with TRBD1 matching over 7 bases. The germline CDR1 and CDR2 sequences are DFQATT and SNEGSKA (reference sequence). V lost 4 bases to trimming and J lost 9 bases; unmatched junction nucleotides: 9. The length of the CDR3 is 14 residues. The CDR3 nucleotides read TGCAGTGCTATCACCGGGACAGACTTTTCACCCCTCCACTTT. It codes for CSAITGTDFSPLHF.